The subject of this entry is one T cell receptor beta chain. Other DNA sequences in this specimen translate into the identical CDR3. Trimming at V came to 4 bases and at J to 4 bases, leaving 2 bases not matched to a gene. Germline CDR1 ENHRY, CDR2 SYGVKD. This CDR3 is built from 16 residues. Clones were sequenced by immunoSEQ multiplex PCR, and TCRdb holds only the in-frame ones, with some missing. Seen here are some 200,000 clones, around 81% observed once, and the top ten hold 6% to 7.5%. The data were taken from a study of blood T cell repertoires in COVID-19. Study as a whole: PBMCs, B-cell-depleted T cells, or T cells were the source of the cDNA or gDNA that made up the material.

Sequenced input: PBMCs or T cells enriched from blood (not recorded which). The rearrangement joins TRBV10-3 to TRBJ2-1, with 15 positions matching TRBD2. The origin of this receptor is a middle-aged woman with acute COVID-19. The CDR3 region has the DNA TGTGCCATCAGTGGCGGACTAGCGGGAGGGTACAATGAGCAGTTCTTC. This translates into CAISGGLAGGYNEQFF.